The rows below give T cell receptor beta chains drawn from one sample of a study of blood T cell repertoires in COVID-19. Sequencing was performed with immunoSEQ multiplex PCR; in TCRdb, only in-frame clones are kept and a portion is missing. The sample has approximately 340,000 clones, approximately 82% seen once. The sample taken for sequencing was peripheral blood. Receptors were obtained from a man aged 25 to 45 with active or convalescent COVID-19. Both conserved end residues are part of each CDR3. D genes are given only for firm matches. A row's size may be missing; if present it is once, few, many or a size class.

TRBJ2-1 - TRBD2 TRBV6-2/TRBV6-3 CASTPSAGGPVVLQFF TGTGCCAGCACCCCCTCCGCGGGAGGGCCCGTCGTGCTCCAGTTCTTC
TRBJ1-2 - TRBD1 TRBV19 CASSSARQGVSGYTF TGTGCCAGTAGTAGCGCCCGACAGGGGGTCTCTGGCTACACCTTC
TRBJ2-7 - TRBD2 TRBV28 CASRPSVGSGRPSYEQYF TGTGCCAGCAGACCCAGCGTGGGTAGCGGGAGACCCTCCTACGAGCAGTACTTC
TRBJ2-4 - - TRBV11-2 CASSPRVDSNIQYF TGTGCCAGCAGCCCCCGGGTGGATTCAAACATTCAGTACTTC
TRBJ2-2 once TRBD2 TRBV5-1 CASSSWLAGDGTGELFF TGCGCCAGCAGCTCTTGGCTAGCGGGAGATGGCACCGGGGAGCTGTTTTTT
TRBJ1-5 - - TRBV19 CASSIPRLGGGNQPQHF TGTGCCAGTAGTATCCCCCGTCTGGGCGGGGGCAATCAGCCCCAGCATTTT
TRBJ1-1 - TRBD1 TRBV5-1 CASNPFGTAEAFF TGCGCCAGCAACCCCTTCGGGACAGCTGAAGCTTTCTTT
TRBJ2-5 few - TRBV14 CASSPRWLAREVETQYF TGTGCCAGCAGCCCTCGTTGGCTAGCCCGAGAGGTAGAGACCCAGTACTTC
TRBJ2-2 - - TRBV4-1 CASGQMGQTNTGELFF TGCGCCAGCGGTCAGATGGGGCAGACGAACACCGGGGAGCTGTTTTTT
TRBJ2-7 - TRBD2 TRBV18 CASSPRLAGVGSYEQYF TGTGCCAGCTCACCACGACTAGCGGGAGTGGGATCCTACGAGCAGTACTTC
TRBJ2-5 - TRBD2 TRBV7-2 CASRKESGAPWETQYF TGTGCCAGCAGAAAGGAGAGCGGGGCGCCGTGGGAGACCCAGTACTTC
TRBJ1-2 - - TRBV2 CAGQNRRYGYTF TGTGCCGGACAGAATCGGAGATATGGCTACACCTTC
TRBJ1-1 - - TRBV19 CASMHGSMNTEAFF TGTGCCAGTATGCATGGCTCCATGAACACTGAAGCTTTCTTT
TRBJ2-1 - TRBD2 TRBV5-4 CASSWGGLAGNNEQFF TGTGCCAGCAGCTGGGGGGGACTAGCGGGAAACAATGAGCAGTTCTTC
TRBJ2-7 - TRBD1 TRBV5-6 CASSLAFGQGAREQYF TGTGCCAGCAGCTTGGCCTTCGGACAGGGGGCGCGTGAGCAGTACTTC
TRBJ1-2 - - TRBV2 CASSEAQGTAYGYTF TGTGCCAGCAGTGAAGCGCAGGGAACAGCTTATGGCTACACCTTC
TRBJ2-7 few - TRBV6-2/TRBV6-3 CASSYRGPREQYF TGTGCCAGCAGTTACAGGGGCCCTCGCGAGCAGTACTTC
TRBJ1-1 - TRBD1 TRBV5-4 CASSLPGTVNTEAFF TGTGCCAGCAGCTTACCGGGGACAGTGAACACTGAAGCTTTCTTT
TRBJ1-2 - TRBD1 TRBV30 CAWSSRTGARYTF TGTGCCTGGAGTTCACGGACAGGGGCACGCTACACCTTC
TRBJ1-2 - - TRBV12-3/TRBV12-4 CASSPGGSSGYTF TGTGCCAGCTCCCCGGGGGGATCGTCTGGCTACACCTTC
TRBJ2-5 - - TRBV21-1 CASSPPAQVETQYF TGTGCCAGCAGCCCGCCCGCACAGGTAGAGACCCAGTACTTC
TRBJ1-4 - TRBD1 TRBV4-1 CASSQVGQDNEKLFF TGCGCCAGCAGCCAGGTGGGACAGGATAATGAAAAACTGTTTTTT
TRBJ2-6 few - TRBV11-2 CASSFLGGPGANVLTF TGTGCCAGCAGCTTTTTGGGGGGGCCTGGGGCCAACGTCCTGACTTTC
TRBJ2-4 - - TRBV7-2 CASSFGSTDIQYF TGTGCCAGCAGCTTCGGGAGCACGGACATTCAGTACTTC
TRBJ2-6 - - TRBV9 CASSVDSSGANVLTF TGTGCCAGCAGCGTAGATAGCTCTGGGGCCAACGTCCTGACTTTC
TRBJ2-2 - - TRBV7-2 CASSLIAGLATGELFF TGTGCCAGCAGCTTAATTGCGGGGTTGGCCACCGGGGAGCTGTTTTTT
TRBJ2-7 - TRBD1 TRBV11-1 CASSRQGASGEQYF TGTGCCAGCAGTCGACAGGGGGCAAGTGGAGAGCAGTACTTC